This entry concerns a single TCR beta chain. No antigen is known for it. Researchers isolated at least 7 million PBMCs per sample. The sample belongs to a study of blood T cells in healthy people across ages. Broader study findings: It was held that the diversity estimates obtained from one million T cells were underestimates.

Trimming removed 0 bases from V and 4 bases from J; junction bases left unmatched: 4. The germline V gene has CDR1 SGHTS and CDR2 YDEGEE. The CDR3 length is 16 residues. Primed by a sample-barcoded 5' primer and a J-beta primer mix, a second PCR proceeded for 7 to 11 cycles. One entry per CDR3 protein results from TCRdb running MiXCR on the 5' RACE reads. The top ten clones hold 25% to 35% of a sample with 800,000 or so distinct CDR3 sequences, around 62% of them seen once. V usage is TRBV5-8 and J usage is TRBJ2-6; 7 bases are a match to TRBD1. The sequencing sample was made of blood. The receptor was derived from a young man in good health. The CDR3 region is CASSLETGAGANVLTF. DNA of the CDR3: TGTGCCAGCAGCTTGGAAACAGGGGCCGGGGCCAACGTCCTGACTTTC.